Following are 25 T cell receptor beta chains from one sample sequenced in a study of T cell changes during pregnancy in multiple sclerosis. Data came from immunoSEQ multiplex PCR; TCRdb stores just in-frame clones and leaves some out. The sample contains about 24,000 clones, 90% of which appear only once. The sample was CD8+ T cells from peripheral blood mononuclear cells, taken in the third trimester of pregnancy. The receptors were gathered from a female donor in good health, enrolled as a control in a pregnancy study.

The chain has TRBV7-9 and TRBJ1-2; TRBD1 is a possible D gene (6 bases). This CDR3 is 12 amino acids long. The germline V gene has CDR1 SEHNR and CDR2 FQNEAQ (reference sequence). V lost 5 bases to trimming and J lost 6 bases, with 10 bases between them. This CDR3 reads CASSPRQDGYTF. CDR3 nucleotides: TGTGCCAGCAGCCCCCGACAGGATGGCTACACCTTC. Together with reference TRBV7-9 and TRBJ1-2, the CDR3 gives the full variable domain: DTGVSQNPRHKITKRGQNVTFRCDPISEHNRLYWYRQTLGQGPEFLTYFQNEAQLEKSRLLSDRFSAERPKGSFSTLEIQRTEQGDSAMYLCASSPRQDGYTFGSGTRLTVV.

The chain is built from TRBV30 and TRBJ2-1, with D perhaps matching TRBD2 (5 bases). The V end lost 1 base, the J end lost 2 bases, and 15 bases lay between the germline ends. Germline V CDR1 and CDR2: GTSNPN, SVGIG (reference sequence). The CDR3 is 16 amino acids. The CDR3 region has the DNA TGTGCCTGGAGTGGGGCTGACCAGCGGACCTACAATGAGCAGTTCTTC. Encoded protein: CAWSGADQRTYNEQFF.

The chain combines TRBV6-6 with TRBJ2-3; TRBD1 agrees at 10 bases. Losses at the gene ends were 5 bases for V and 5 bases for J; bases not matched to a gene: 7. CDR3 length: 15 residues. CDR1 and CDR2 from the germline V gene are MNHNY and SVGAGI (reference sequence). CDR3 residues: CASSVDRGHVDTQYF. DNA of the CDR3: TGTGCCAGCAGTGTCGACAGGGGGCATGTAGATACGCAGTATTTT.

The V gene is TRBV19, the J gene TRBJ2-7; 10 bases align to TRBD1. The CDR3 sequence is 14 residues long. CDR1 is LNHDA, CDR2 SQIVND, per germline (reference sequence). The V and J ends lost 6 bases and 4 bases, in that order; junction bases with no gene match: 6. In DNA, the CDR3 is TGTGCCAGTAGCCCCGGGACAGGGGAGTACGAGCAGTACTTC. Translating it yields CASSPGTGEYEQYF.

The chain employs TRBV27 and TRBJ1-2; the D is unclear. The CDR3 totals 13 residues. Trimming pared 4 bases from V and 4 bases from J, leaving 10 bases between. Germline V gene data show CDR1 as MNHEY and CDR2 as SMNVEV (reference sequence). CDR3 region: CASSSGRGYGYTF. CDR3 coding DNA: TGTGCCAGCAGTTCAGGACGGGGCTATGGCTACACCTTC.

The chain joins TRBV27 to TRBJ2-2; 11 bases agree with TRBD2. CDR3 length: 15 residues. V lost 4 bases and J lost 5; bases outside the gene matches: 3. CDR1 and CDR2 (germline): MNHEY, SMNVEV (reference sequence). CDR3 residues: CASSSPSGGTGELFF. CDR3 in DNA: TGTGCCAGCAGTTCCCCTAGCGGGGGGACCGGGGAGCTGTTTTTT.

This rearrangement joins TRBV30 to TRBJ2-1; possibly TRBD2 for D (5 bases). Trimming stripped 3 bases from V and 2 bases from J, with 14 bases between. CDR1 GTSNPN and CDR2 SVGIG come from the germline V gene (reference sequence). The length of the CDR3 is 15 residues. CDR3 in amino acids: CAWSLDLAPYNEQFF. CDR3 coding DNA: TGTGCCTGGAGCCTGGACCTAGCTCCCTACAATGAGCAGTTCTTC.

V gene TRBV9 combines with J gene TRBJ1-1, with 7 positions matching TRBD1. The CDR3 loop spans 18 amino acids. V shed 5 bases, J shed 1 base, and the junction held 17 bases outside the gene matches. Germline V gene data show CDR1 as SGDLS and CDR2 as YYNGEE. The CDR3 DNA reads as TGTGCCAGCAGTGAGCTGGGGACGACAGGGTGGACGAACACTGAAGCTTTCTTT. As protein: CASSELGTTGWTNTEAFF.

This chain connects TRBV13 to TRBJ2-7; no definite D call. The CDR3 length is 13 residues. Trimming pared 5 bases from V and 4 bases from J, leaving 12 bases between. Germline CDR1 is PRHDT and CDR2 is FYEKMQ (reference sequence). The CDR3 region is CASSPPSGYEQYF. The DNA of the CDR3 is TGTGCCAGCAGCCCCCCCTCCGGTTACGAGCAGTACTTC.

The V and J genes are TRBV2 and TRBJ1-2; 7 bases agree with TRBD1. Looked up from germline, CDR1 is SNHLY and CDR2 is FYNNEI. The CDR3 extends over 18 amino acids. V shed 2 bases, J shed 2 bases, and the junction held 14 bases outside the gene matches. The CDR3 DNA reads TGTGCCAGCAGTGAAAGAGTGAGTTTGGGACAGATAAACTATGGCTACACCTTC. Translated, it gives CASSERVSLGQINYGYTF.

In this sample, this clone turned up once. The J gene is TRBJ1-2, the V gene TRBV15; a possible D gene is TRBD1 (6 bases). Germline V gene data show CDR1 as LNHNV and CDR2 as YYDKDF (reference sequence). The CDR3 has 15 amino acids. V dropped 3 bases and J dropped 9 bases, with 20 bases sitting between them. CDR3 region: CATSSGRGMVNSYTF. The DNA of the CDR3 is TGTGCCACCAGCAGTGGCAGGGGCATGGTTAATAGCTACACCTTC.

The chain is built from TRBV2 and TRBJ2-1; the match to TRBD2 covers 14 bases. V lost 7 bases to trimming and J lost 9 bases; unmatched junction nucleotides: 20. The CDR3 extends over 19 amino acids. CDR1 is SNHLY and CDR2 is FYNNEI in the germline V gene. For the CDR3, the DNA is TGTGCCAGCACCCACCTGGGCGGGGGGACTAGCGGGAGTAGAGGTGAGCAGTTCTTC. This codes for CASTHLGGGTSGSRGEQFF.

The chain couples TRBV6-5 to TRBJ2-1; maybe TRBD2 (7 bases). Deletions cut 6 bases from V and 3 bases from J, with 15 bases between. The germline CDR1 and CDR2 sequences are MNHEY and SVGAGI. The CDR3 loop spans 15 amino acids. This CDR3 is CASRHPGGHYNEQFF. The CDR3 bases are TGTGCCAGCAGACACCCCGGGGGGCACTACAATGAGCAGTTCTTC.

This CDR3 reads CASKDQGEVNTIYF. CDR3 bases: TGTGCCAGCAAGGACCAGGGGGAAGTGAACACCATATATTTT. V usage is TRBV28 and J usage is TRBJ1-3, with TRBD1 matching over 7 bases. The junction had 10 bases not matched to a gene; V was cut back by 7 bases and J by 7 bases. The CDR3 is 14 amino acids. The V gene's germline CDR1 is MDHEN and CDR2 SYDVKM.

This chain uses TRBV6-1 with TRBJ1-4; 7 nucleotides match TRBD1. After removal of 2 bases from V and 10 bases from J, the junction contained 10 bases not matched to a gene. CDR1 and CDR2 (germline): MNHNS, SASEGT. The CDR3 has 15 amino acids. The CDR3 DNA reads TGTGCCAGCAGTGAACAGGGGGGACAGTCGGCAAAACTGTTTTTT. Its protein product is CASSEQGGQSAKLFF.

There are a few counts of this clone. The J gene is TRBJ1-5, the V gene TRBV9, with D possibly matching TRBD1 (6 bases). Per germline, CDR1 SGDLS and CDR2 YYNGEE. With 1 base removed from V and 3 bases from J, the gap between germline ends came to 14 bases. The CDR3 has 16 residues. CDR3 sequence reads: CASSVNPDSPNQPQHF. The DNA for the CDR3 is TGTGCCAGCAGCGTAAACCCGGACAGCCCCAATCAGCCCCAGCATTTT.

The chain uses TRBV5-4 and TRBJ2-7; 10 nucleotides agree with TRBD1. The CDR3 has 15 residues. Per the germline V gene, CDR1 is SGHNT and CDR2 is YYREEE (reference sequence). V lost 1 base, J lost 1 base, and 2 bases stayed unmatched. CDR3 in DNA: TGTGCCAGCAGCTTGAGGACAGGGGGTTCCTACGAGCAGTACTTC. Protein: CASSLRTGGSYEQYF.

This clone has just one count. The V call is TRBV29-1, the J call TRBJ1-5, with 8 positions matching TRBD1. This CDR3 is 14 amino acids long. The germline gives CDR1 SQVTM, CDR2 ANQGSEA. DNA for the CDR3: TGCAGGATCCTCTTGGGACAGGATGTTCAGCCCCAGCATTTT. It yields the protein CRILLGQDVQPQHF.

The V and J genes are TRBV5-4 and TRBJ2-1; unclear D gene. Deletions cut 0 bases from V and 7 bases from J, with 5 bases between. This CDR3 contains 12 residues. The germline CDR1 and CDR2 sequences are SGHNT and YYREEE (reference sequence). The CDR3 DNA follows: TGTGCCAGCAGCTTGGACGGGAATGAGCAGTTCTTC. This encodes CASSLDGNEQFF.

This rearrangement joins TRBV28 to TRBJ1-2; D possibly corresponds to TRBD1 (5 bases). V was shortened by 5 bases and J by 3 bases, with 10 bases between the two germline ends. The CDR3 has 13 residues. Germline CDR1 and CDR2: MDHEN and SYDVKM. The CDR3 region has the DNA TGTGCCAGCAGTCGAAGGGGCGACTATGGCTACACCTTC. Translated, it gives CASSRRGDYGYTF.

The V gene is TRBV2, the J gene TRBJ2-7, with 10 nucleotides matching TRBD1. Trimming removed 2 bases from V and 2 bases from J; junction bases left unmatched: 3. Per germline, CDR1 SNHLY and CDR2 FYNNEI. The CDR3 sequence is 15 residues long. In nucleotides, the CDR3 is TGTGCCAGCAGTGAATCGGGGACAGGGGCCTACGAGCAGTACTTC. It is translated as CASSESGTGAYEQYF.

The V call is TRBV19, the J call TRBJ2-1, with 11 bases lining up with TRBD2. The trim removed 5 bases at V and 2 bases at J, leaving 2 bases unmatched. Per germline, CDR1 LNHDA and CDR2 SQIVND (reference sequence). The CDR3 runs to 15 residues. CDR3 DNA sequence: TGTGCCAGTAGTCCACTAGCGGGAGCCTACAATGAGCAGTTCTTC. Residues: CASSPLAGAYNEQFF. The variable domain in full, completed from reference TRBV19 and TRBJ2-1, reads DGGITQSPKYLFRKEGQNVTLSCEQNLNHDAMYWYRQDPGQGLRLIYYSQIVNDFQKGDIAEGYSVSREKKESFPLTVTSAQKNPTAFYLCASSPLAGAYNEQFFGPGTRLTVL.

This sequence joins TRBV7-9 and TRBJ1-4, with TRBD1 identical over 8 bases. This CDR3 has 16 residues. Germline V gene lookup returns CDR1 SEHNR and CDR2 FQNEAQ (reference sequence). V lost 5 bases, J lost 5 bases, and 10 bases stayed unmatched. The CDR3 here is CASSPPGQDHNEKLFF. CDR3 sequence (DNA): TGTGCCAGCAGCCCCCCGGGACAGGACCACAATGAAAAACTGTTTTTT.

The genes are TRBV5-6 and TRBJ1-6, with D possibly TRBD1 on 6 matching bases. V dropped 3 bases and J dropped 0 bases, with 13 bases sitting between them. The length of the CDR3 is 17 residues. Per germline, CDR1 SGHDT and CDR2 YYEEEE. The CDR3 sequence: CASSSPRGRSYNSPLHF. The CDR3 bases are TGTGCCAGCAGCTCCCCCAGGGGCCGCTCCTATAATTCACCCCTCCACTTT.

The chain joins TRBV28 to TRBJ1-2; D remains unclear. Trimming cost V 2 bases and J 7 bases, with 11 bases left between them. The germline gives CDR1 MDHEN, CDR2 SYDVKM. There are 13 residues in the CDR3. In nucleotides, the CDR3 is TGTGCCAGCAGTTTAGGAGGGAACCCTGGCTACACCTTC. It specifies CASSLGGNPGYTF.